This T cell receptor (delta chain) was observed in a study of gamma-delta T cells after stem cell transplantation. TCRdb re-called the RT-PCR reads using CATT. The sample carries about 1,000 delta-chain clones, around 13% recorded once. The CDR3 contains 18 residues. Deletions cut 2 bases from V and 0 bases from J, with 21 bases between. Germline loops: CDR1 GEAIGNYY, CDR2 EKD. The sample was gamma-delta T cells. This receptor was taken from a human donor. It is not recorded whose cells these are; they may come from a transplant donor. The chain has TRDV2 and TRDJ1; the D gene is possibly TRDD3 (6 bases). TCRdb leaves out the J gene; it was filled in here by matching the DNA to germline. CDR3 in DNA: TGTGCCTGTGACAATAAGAGGGGGGAGCGTAGGTACACCGATAAACTCATCTTT. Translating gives CACDNKRGERRYTDKLIF.